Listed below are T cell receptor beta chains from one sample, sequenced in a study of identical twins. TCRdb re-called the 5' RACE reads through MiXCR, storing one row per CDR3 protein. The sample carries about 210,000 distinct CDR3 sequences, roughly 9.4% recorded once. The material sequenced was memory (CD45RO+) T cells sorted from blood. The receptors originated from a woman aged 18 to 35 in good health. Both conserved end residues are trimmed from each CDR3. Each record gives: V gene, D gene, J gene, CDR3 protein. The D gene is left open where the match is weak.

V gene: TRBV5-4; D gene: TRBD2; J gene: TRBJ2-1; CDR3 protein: ASSVTGLAHEQF
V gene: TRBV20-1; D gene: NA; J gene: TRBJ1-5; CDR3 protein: SARDYRAREPQH
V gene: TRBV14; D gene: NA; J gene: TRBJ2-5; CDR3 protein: ASSTNRETQY
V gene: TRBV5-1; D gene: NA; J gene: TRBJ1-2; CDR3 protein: ASSIPGTPGGYT
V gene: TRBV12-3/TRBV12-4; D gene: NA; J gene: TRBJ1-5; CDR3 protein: ASALETQPQH
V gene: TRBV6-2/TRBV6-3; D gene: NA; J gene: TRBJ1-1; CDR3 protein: ASSYRGDTEAF
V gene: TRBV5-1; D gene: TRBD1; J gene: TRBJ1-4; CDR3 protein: ASSPRQGRNEKLF
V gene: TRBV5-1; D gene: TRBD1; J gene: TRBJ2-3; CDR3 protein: ASSATGQGIGKSTDTQY
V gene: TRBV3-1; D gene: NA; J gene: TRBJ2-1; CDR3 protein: ASSQRSNEQF
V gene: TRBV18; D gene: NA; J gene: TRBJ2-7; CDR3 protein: ASSLLQGAEAEQY
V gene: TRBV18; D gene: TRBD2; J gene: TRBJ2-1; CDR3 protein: ASSPQSGVYNEQF
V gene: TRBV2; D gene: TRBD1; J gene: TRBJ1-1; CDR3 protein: ASRPRQGGTEAF
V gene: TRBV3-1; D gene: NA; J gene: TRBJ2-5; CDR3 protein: ASSPTRSGETQY
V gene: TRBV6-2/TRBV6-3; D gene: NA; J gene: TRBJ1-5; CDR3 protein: ASSYMENQPQH
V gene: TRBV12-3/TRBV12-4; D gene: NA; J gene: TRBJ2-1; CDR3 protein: ASSPPDGVVKF
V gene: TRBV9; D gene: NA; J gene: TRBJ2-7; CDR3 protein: ASSVGQLSYYEQY
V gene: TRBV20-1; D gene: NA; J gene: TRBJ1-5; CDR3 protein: SARRGSNQPQH
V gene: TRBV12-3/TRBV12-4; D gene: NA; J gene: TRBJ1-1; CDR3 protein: ASSYGGRVSEAF
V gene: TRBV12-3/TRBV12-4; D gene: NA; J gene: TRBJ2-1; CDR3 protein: ASSSKNWYNEQF
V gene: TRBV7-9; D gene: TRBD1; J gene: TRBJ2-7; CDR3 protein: ASSLVGQGSEQY
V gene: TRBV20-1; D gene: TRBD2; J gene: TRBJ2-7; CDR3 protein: SAPLAGVWGEQY
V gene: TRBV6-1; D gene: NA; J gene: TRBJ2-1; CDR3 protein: ASSEWVLEPYNEQF